The following is a T cell receptor (beta chain) sequence with its context. The sample belongs to a study of blood T cell repertoires in COVID-19. As for the study in general: The study drew acute and convalescent COVID-19 samples from the United States, Italy and Spain.

V shed 3 bases, J shed 7 bases, and the junction held 1 base outside the gene matches. CDR1 and CDR2 from the germline V gene are SGHAT and FQNNGV. CDR3 length: 13 residues. While infection was still active, Seattle patients were enrolled and then followed longitudinally. Original analysis: Counts of nucleated cells, estimated from reference gene primer amplification, were obtained. Here immunoSEQ multiplex PCR was the method, and the copy in TCRdb shows in-frame clones only, minus some. Clonal size and the V and J genes are those of that table, whereas D and trimming came from the DNA. This sample has 60,000 to 75,000 clones; roughly 85% occur once, and the top ten carry about 3.4%.

The TCR comes from a woman between 45 and 60 years old with COVID-19, enrolled during active disease. The chain employs TRBV11-2 and TRBJ2-1, with TRBD2 matching 9 bases. The sample consisted of peripheral blood. CDR3 in DNA: TGTGCCAGCAGCTTGCGGGAGGGGAATGAGCAGTTCTTC. Translated, it gives CASSLREGNEQFF.